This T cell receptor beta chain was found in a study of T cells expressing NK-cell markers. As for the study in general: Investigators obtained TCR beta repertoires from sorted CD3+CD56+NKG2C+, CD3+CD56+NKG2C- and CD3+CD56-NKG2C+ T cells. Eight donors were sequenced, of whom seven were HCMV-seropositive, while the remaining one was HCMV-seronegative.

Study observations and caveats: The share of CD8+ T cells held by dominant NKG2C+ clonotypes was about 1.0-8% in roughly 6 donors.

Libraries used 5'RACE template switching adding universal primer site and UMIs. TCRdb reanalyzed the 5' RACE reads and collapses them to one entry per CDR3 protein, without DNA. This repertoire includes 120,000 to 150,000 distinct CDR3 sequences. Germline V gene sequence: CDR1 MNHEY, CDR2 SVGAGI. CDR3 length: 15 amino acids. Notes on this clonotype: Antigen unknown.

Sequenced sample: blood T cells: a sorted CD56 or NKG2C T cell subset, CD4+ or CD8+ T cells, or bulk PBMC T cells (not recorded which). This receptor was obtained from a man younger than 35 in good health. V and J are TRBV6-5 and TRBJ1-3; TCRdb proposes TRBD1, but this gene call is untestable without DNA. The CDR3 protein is CASSSGEEVRNTIYF.